This is a list of T cell receptor beta chains from one sample in a study of blood T cell repertoires in COVID-19. Clones were read by immunoSEQ multiplex PCR, and TCRdb kept only the in-frame ones, dropping some. The sample lists tens of thousands of clones, 85% occurring once. The sequencing sample was made of peripheral blood. The receptors come from a woman between 70 and 85 years old with acute or convalescent COVID-19. Each CDR3 is given with its conserved first and last residue. D genes are given only for firm matches. Only part of the rows carry a size: once, few, many, or a class if the clone is expanded.

abundance: .; v_gene: TRBV19; d_gene: .; j_gene: TRBJ1-1; CDR3nt: TGTGCCAGTAGTTTGGTCCCAGAGAACACTGAAGCTTTCTTT; CDR3aa: CASSLVPENTEAFF
abundance: .; v_gene: TRBV19; d_gene: TRBD1; j_gene: TRBJ2-4; CDR3nt: TGTGCCACCTCGGGACAGGGTGGCAAAAACATTCAGTACTTC; CDR3aa: CATSGQGGKNIQYF
abundance: .; v_gene: TRBV29-1; d_gene: .; j_gene: TRBJ1-2; CDR3nt: TGCAGCGTTGATTGGCAGGCCAACGGCTACACCTTC; CDR3aa: CSVDWQANGYTF
abundance: .; v_gene: TRBV3-1/TRBV3-2; d_gene: .; j_gene: TRBJ1-5; CDR3nt: TGTGCCAGCAGCGCGACAGTATCGGGTCAGCCCCAGCATTTT; CDR3aa: CASSATVSGQPQHF
abundance: .; v_gene: TRBV30; d_gene: TRBD2; j_gene: TRBJ2-2; CDR3nt: TGTGCCTGGACCGGACTAGCGCGTACCGGGGAGCTGTTTTTT; CDR3aa: CAWTGLARTGELFF
abundance: .; v_gene: TRBV19; d_gene: TRBD1; j_gene: TRBJ1-2; CDR3nt: TGTGCCAGTAGGACAGGGAACTATGGCTACACCTTC; CDR3aa: CASRTGNYGYTF
abundance: .; v_gene: TRBV29-1; d_gene: TRBD1; j_gene: TRBJ1-1; CDR3nt: TGCAGCGTGGGGGGGACAGGGGTACCCCATGAAGGAGCTTTCTTT; CDR3aa: CSVGGTGVPHEGAFF
abundance: once; v_gene: TRBV11-2; d_gene: .; j_gene: TRBJ2-3; CDR3nt: TGTGCCAGCAGCTTAGACAGGACTCCTAGCACAGATACGCAGTATTTT; CDR3aa: CASSLDRTPSTDTQYF
abundance: .; v_gene: TRBV3-1/TRBV3-2; d_gene: .; j_gene: TRBJ1-2; CDR3nt: TGTGCCAGCAGCAATACGCCGGGACGGGGACTAGGCTACACCTTC; CDR3aa: CASSNTPGRGLGYTF
abundance: .; v_gene: TRBV4-3; d_gene: .; j_gene: TRBJ2-5; CDR3nt: TGCGCCAGCAGCACCACAGGGACGAGAGAGACCCAGTACTTC; CDR3aa: CASSTTGTRETQYF
abundance: .; v_gene: TRBV27; d_gene: TRBD1; j_gene: TRBJ2-6; CDR3nt: TGTGCCAGCACCCTCAGGGGACAGGGCGACTCTGGGGCCAACGTCCTGACTTTC; CDR3aa: CASTLRGQGDSGANVLTF
abundance: .; v_gene: TRBV12-3/TRBV12-4; d_gene: .; j_gene: TRBJ2-5; CDR3nt: TGTGCCACCGGTCCGTCTTACCAAGAGACCCAGTACTTC; CDR3aa: CATGPSYQETQYF
abundance: .; v_gene: TRBV3-1/TRBV3-2; d_gene: .; j_gene: TRBJ1-2; CDR3nt: TGTGCCAGCAGATCGGGAGCGGTCTATGGCTACACCTTC; CDR3aa: CASRSGAVYGYTF
abundance: .; v_gene: TRBV29-1; d_gene: .; j_gene: TRBJ1-1; CDR3nt: TGCAGCGTTGAAGAGTCCAGGGCCACTGAAGCTTTCTTT; CDR3aa: CSVEESRATEAFF
abundance: .; v_gene: TRBV30; d_gene: .; j_gene: TRBJ1-2; CDR3nt: TGTGCCTGGACCCACCTAGACAGACCGATCTATGGCTACACCTTC; CDR3aa: CAWTHLDRPIYGYTF
abundance: .; v_gene: TRBV6-5; d_gene: .; j_gene: TRBJ1-6; CDR3nt: TGTGCCAGCAGTTTGGAACAGGGCTGGAATTCACCCCTCCACTTT; CDR3aa: CASSLEQGWNSPLHF
abundance: .; v_gene: TRBV3-1/TRBV3-2; d_gene: .; j_gene: TRBJ1-5; CDR3nt: TGTGCCAGCAGCCAAGTCGGTAATCAGCCCCAGCATTTT; CDR3aa: CASSQVGNQPQHF
abundance: .; v_gene: TRBV19; d_gene: TRBD1; j_gene: TRBJ1-4; CDR3nt: TGTGCCAGTAGTACCAGGGACAGGGGCGGCACGGGAACTAATGAAAAACTGTTTTTT; CDR3aa: CASSTRDRGGTGTNEKLFF
abundance: .; v_gene: TRBV15; d_gene: .; j_gene: TRBJ1-2; CDR3nt: TGTGCCACCAGCTCCGACAGGAGAGGGGGCTACACCTTC; CDR3aa: CATSSDRRGGYTF
abundance: .; v_gene: TRBV6-2/TRBV6-3; d_gene: TRBD2; j_gene: TRBJ2-1; CDR3nt: TGTGCCAGCAGTTACTCCTTGACTAGCGGGGGCCCTATGGAGCAGTTCTTC; CDR3aa: CASSYSLTSGGPMEQFF
abundance: .; v_gene: TRBV5-1; d_gene: .; j_gene: TRBJ1-3; CDR3nt: TGCGCCAGCAGCTTGGGGACAGACGGAAACACCATATATTTT; CDR3aa: CASSLGTDGNTIYF
abundance: few; v_gene: TRBV18; d_gene: .; j_gene: TRBJ1-2; CDR3nt: TGTGCCAGCTCACCCGGTGCAGGGTCGGACTATGGCTACACCTTC; CDR3aa: CASSPGAGSDYGYTF
abundance: once; v_gene: TRBV19; d_gene: .; j_gene: TRBJ1-5; CDR3nt: TGTGCCAGTAGTATAGAAAGGGGAATGGTGGGTCAGCCCCAGCATTTT; CDR3aa: CASSIERGMVGQPQHF
abundance: .; v_gene: TRBV9; d_gene: TRBD1; j_gene: TRBJ2-1; CDR3nt: TGTGCCAGCAGCTCGACAGGGGGAGCGGCGAATGAGCAGTTCTTC; CDR3aa: CASSSTGGAANEQFF
abundance: .; v_gene: TRBV6-4; d_gene: TRBD2; j_gene: TRBJ2-3; CDR3nt: TGTGCCAGCAGTGATCGTCCTAGCGGGGGACTAGATACGCAGTATTTT; CDR3aa: CASSDRPSGGLDTQYF
abundance: few; v_gene: TRBV11-3; d_gene: TRBD1; j_gene: TRBJ1-1; CDR3nt: TGTGCCAGCAGCTCAGCCCTTATGACAGGGCCTGGTACTGAAGCTTTCTTT; CDR3aa: CASSSALMTGPGTEAFF
abundance: .; v_gene: TRBV4-1; d_gene: .; j_gene: TRBJ2-5; CDR3nt: TGCGCCAGCAGCCAAGATCCCCGTGTTAGGGGAAGGGGAGAGACCCAGTACTTC; CDR3aa: CASSQDPRVRGRGETQYF
abundance: .; v_gene: TRBV7-8; d_gene: .; j_gene: TRBJ1-2; CDR3nt: TGTGCCAGCAGCAATAGACAGTCGTTGAATGGCTACACCTTC; CDR3aa: CASSNRQSLNGYTF
abundance: .; v_gene: TRBV28; d_gene: .; j_gene: TRBJ1-1; CDR3nt: TGTGCCAGCAGTTTGACAGAACTTGAAGCTTTCTTT; CDR3aa: CASSLTELEAFF
abundance: .; v_gene: TRBV29-1; d_gene: .; j_gene: TRBJ2-2; CDR3nt: TGCAGCGTGGGTAGACTAACTGCGAACACCGGGGAGCTGTTTTTT; CDR3aa: CSVGRLTANTGELFF
abundance: .; v_gene: TRBV5-6; d_gene: .; j_gene: TRBJ2-1; CDR3nt: TGTGCCAGCAGCTCCCGGGACTTTTATTACAATGAGCAGTTCTTC; CDR3aa: CASSSRDFYYNEQFF
abundance: .; v_gene: TRBV27; d_gene: TRBD1; j_gene: TRBJ2-1; CDR3nt: TGTGCCAGCAGCCCGGGGACAGGGGGTTCCTACAATGAGCAGTTCTTC; CDR3aa: CASSPGTGGSYNEQFF
abundance: once; v_gene: TRBV19; d_gene: TRBD1; j_gene: TRBJ2-3; CDR3nt: TGTGCCAGTAGTCTGCGACAGGGTCGAAATACGCAGTATTTT; CDR3aa: CASSLRQGRNTQYF
abundance: .; v_gene: TRBV9; d_gene: TRBD1; j_gene: TRBJ2-3; CDR3nt: TGTGCCAGCAGCGTAGGGACAGGTCCCACAGATACGCAGTATTTT; CDR3aa: CASSVGTGPTDTQYF
abundance: .; v_gene: TRBV9; d_gene: .; j_gene: TRBJ1-3; CDR3nt: TGTGCCAGCAGCCCGGACTTTCCTGGAAACACCATATATTTT; CDR3aa: CASSPDFPGNTIYF
abundance: .; v_gene: TRBV19; d_gene: .; j_gene: TRBJ1-1; CDR3nt: TGTGCCAGTAGTGCAGGGTGGAGCACTGAAGCTTTCTTT; CDR3aa: CASSAGWSTEAFF
abundance: .; v_gene: TRBV5-1; d_gene: TRBD2; j_gene: TRBJ2-1; CDR3nt: TGCGCCAGCAGCTGGGGACTAGCGGGAGCAACCTTCTTC; CDR3aa: CASSWGLAGATFF
abundance: once; v_gene: TRBV11-3; d_gene: TRBD1; j_gene: TRBJ1-2; CDR3nt: TGTGCCAGCAGCGATAGGGGACAGGGGGCTAACTATGGCTACACCTTC; CDR3aa: CASSDRGQGANYGYTF
abundance: .; v_gene: TRBV19; d_gene: .; j_gene: TRBJ1-4; CDR3nt: TGTGCCAGTAGTATAGATCTAGACAGGAATGAAAAACTGTTTTTT; CDR3aa: CASSIDLDRNEKLFF
abundance: .; v_gene: TRBV11-2; d_gene: .; j_gene: TRBJ2-5; CDR3nt: TGTGCCAGCAGCTTCTCTGGACAGACAGAGACCCAGTACTTC; CDR3aa: CASSFSGQTETQYF
abundance: .; v_gene: TRBV11-2; d_gene: TRBD2; j_gene: TRBJ2-5; CDR3nt: TGTGCCAGCAGTTACGGACTAGCGGGGGGGCCCGGGAAGACCCAGTACTTC; CDR3aa: CASSYGLAGGPGKTQYF
abundance: .; v_gene: TRBV9; d_gene: TRBD2; j_gene: TRBJ2-3; CDR3nt: TGTGCCAGCAGCTGGACTAGCGGGAGGGGTACAGATACGCAGTATTTT; CDR3aa: CASSWTSGRGTDTQYF
abundance: .; v_gene: TRBV6-2/TRBV6-3; d_gene: .; j_gene: TRBJ2-3; CDR3nt: TGTGCCAGCAGTTACTCTCCCTGGCTGGCAGATACGCAGTATTTT; CDR3aa: CASSYSPWLADTQYF
abundance: .; v_gene: TRBV19; d_gene: .; j_gene: TRBJ2-6; CDR3nt: TGTGCCACACAGGTTTCCTCTGGGGCCAACGTCCTGACTTTC; CDR3aa: CATQVSSGANVLTF
abundance: .; v_gene: TRBV24-1; d_gene: TRBD1; j_gene: TRBJ2-2; CDR3nt: TGTGCCACCAGTGGGGGACAGGGCGGTAACACCGGGGAGCTGTTTTTT; CDR3aa: CATSGGQGGNTGELFF